The clone carrying this TCR beta chain has more than one count but fewer than ten. These data come from a study of blood T cell repertoires in COVID-19. The repertoire was sequenced with immunoSEQ multiplex PCR; TCRdb's copy has only in-frame clones and lacks some. The sample lists 150,000 to 200,000 clones; 90% were seen once. The sequence derives from a man in his sixties with active or convalescent COVID-19. Sequenced: peripheral blood.

CDR3 bases: TGTGCCAGCAGTCACCTGGGAGCAGGGGGCCACTCCGAGCAGTACTTC. Its protein is CASSHLGAGGHSEQYF. V is TRBV27 and J is TRBJ2-7, with TRBD1 matching 8 bases. From germline, CDR1 is MNHEY and CDR2 SMNVEV (reference sequence). This CDR3 is 16 amino acids long. After removal of 5 bases from V and 6 bases from J, the junction contained 15 bases not matched to a gene.